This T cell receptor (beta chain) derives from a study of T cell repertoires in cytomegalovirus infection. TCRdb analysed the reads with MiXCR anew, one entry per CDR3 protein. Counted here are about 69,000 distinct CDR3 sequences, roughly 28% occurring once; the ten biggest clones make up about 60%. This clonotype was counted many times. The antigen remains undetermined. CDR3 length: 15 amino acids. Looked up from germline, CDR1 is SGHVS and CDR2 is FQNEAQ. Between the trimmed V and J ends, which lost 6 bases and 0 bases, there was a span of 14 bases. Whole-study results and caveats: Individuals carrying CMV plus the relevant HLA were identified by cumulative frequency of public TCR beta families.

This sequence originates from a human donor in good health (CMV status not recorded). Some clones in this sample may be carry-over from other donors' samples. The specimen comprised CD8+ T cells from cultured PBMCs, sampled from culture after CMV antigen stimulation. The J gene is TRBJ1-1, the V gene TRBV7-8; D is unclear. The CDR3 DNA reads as TGTGCCAGCAGTCCAGATCCAGTGATGAACACTGAAGCTTTCTTT. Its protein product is CASSPDPVMNTEAFF.